The T cell receptor beta chain described here comes from a study of blood T cell repertoires in COVID-19. Here immunoSEQ multiplex PCR was the method, and the copy in TCRdb shows in-frame clones only, minus some. The sample has about 75,000 clones; around 90% are singletons. The junction had 13 bases not matched to a gene; V was cut back by 7 bases and J by 9 bases. This CDR3 contains 15 residues. Germline V gene lookup returns CDR1 LNHDA and CDR2 SQIVND (reference sequence). Sequencing was performed on peripheral blood. The rearrangement uses TRBV19 and TRBJ2-7; 12 nucleotides line up with TRBD1. This sequence was found in a woman aged 50 to 65 with acute or convalescent COVID-19. In nucleotides, the CDR3 is TGTGCCAGTATCGATTCCGGGACAGGGGGCGCGAGGCAGTACTTC. It translates to CASIDSGTGGARQYF.